The following is a T cell receptor beta chain sequence with its context. CDR1 and CDR2 from the germline V gene are MNHNY and SVGAGI (reference sequence). V was shortened by 4 bases and J by 2 bases, with 15 bases between the two germline ends. The CDR3 is made up of 15 amino acids. These data come from a study of control samples from healthy donors and cancer patients. Data came from immunoSEQ multiplex PCR; TCRdb stores just in-frame clones and leaves some out. The table lists tens of thousands of clones, over 70% of them singletons. This chain uses TRBV6-6 with TRBJ2-7; no clear D. The TCR was taken from a man aged 70-80 years in good health. The sequencing input was blood. CDR3 protein: CASSSGSTPAYEQYF. In DNA, the CDR3 is TGTGCCAGCAGTTCCGGATCGACTCCCGCCTACGAGCAGTACTTC.